This TCR beta chain stems from a study of CD8+CD57+ T cells in acquired aplastic anemia. Study outcomes and limitations: Overlap between patients and controls comprised 25 to 35 CD8+ CDR3 sequences.

Germline V gene data show CDR1 as LNHDA and CDR2 as SQIVND (reference sequence). The CDR3 is made up of 16 amino acids. Trimming removed 4 bases from V and 3 bases from J; junction bases left unmatched: 10. Turning to this clonotype: Its antigen is undetermined.

In patients chosen for sequencing, flow cytometry had shown CD8+CD57+ cell expansion. Patients uniformly had severe acquired aplastic anemia. It was genomic DNA that served as the template for profiling TCR beta VDJ and CDR3. One entry per CDR3 protein, called by TCRdb with MiXCR from the reads. The repertoire consists of about 200,000 distinct CDR3 sequences, with 65% occurring once and the leading ten covering about 60%. The V gene is TRBV19, the J gene TRBJ2-7, with 9 bases matching TRBD1. The sample comprised sorted CD4+, CD8+, or CD8+CD57+ T cells (not recorded which) from PBMCs. This clonotype was obtained from a human donor with aplastic anemia. The CDR3 bases are TGTGCCAGTAGTAGAATTCGTTCGGGACAGGGCTACGAGCAGTACTTC. Translated: CASSRIRSGQGYEQYF.